The 26 T cell receptor beta chains listed next were all sequenced from one sample in a study of blood T cell repertoires in COVID-19. Data came from immunoSEQ multiplex PCR; TCRdb stores just in-frame clones and leaves some out. The profile shows around 80,000 clones, around 79% of them singletons. Sequencing was carried out using peripheral blood. The receptors originated from a man aged 45 to 65 with active or convalescent COVID-19.

The rearrangement joins TRBV3-1 (or the pseudogene TRBV3-2) to TRBJ1-3; 9 bases agree with TRBD1. With 4 bases clipped from V and 4 bases from J, the junction kept 5 bases outside the gene matches. Germline values: CDR1 LGHDT, CDR2 YNNKEL (reference sequence). The CDR3 contains 15 residues. DNA for the CDR3: TGTGCCAGCAGCCCCGGGACAGGGCACGGAAACACCATATATTTT. Translation gives CASSPGTGHGNTIYF.

J is TRBJ2-3 and V is TRBV13, with no clear D. This CDR3 comprises 13 residues. CDR1 and CDR2 from the germline V gene are PRHDT and FYEKMQ (reference sequence). Trimming left V 5 bases short and J 1 base short, with 7 bases between. CDR3 amino acids: CASSPEGTDTQYF. The CDR3 coding sequence is TGTGCCAGCAGCCCAGAAGGCACAGATACGCAGTATTTT.

V and J are TRBV11-1 and TRBJ2-7; 8 bases agree with TRBD2. This CDR3 comprises 15 residues. V lost 5 bases and J lost 7; bases outside the gene matches: 13. The germline gives CDR1 SGHAT, CDR2 FQDESV (reference sequence). CDR3 nucleotide sequence: TGTGCCAGCAGCCCCTCCCCCGGGGGGGCGGGAGAGCAGTACTTC. Protein product: CASSPSPGGAGEQYF.

The V and J genes are TRBV6-5 and TRBJ2-7; 9 bases fit TRBD1. CDR1 is MNHEY and CDR2 is SVGAGI in the germline V gene. The CDR3 runs 14 residues. J was trimmed by 2 bases and V by 6 bases; bases with no gene match: 5. CDR3 region: CASSRGQGPYEQYF. CDR3 DNA sequence: TGTGCCAGCAGCCGGGGACAGGGCCCCTACGAGCAGTACTTC.

This chain joins TRBV6-5 and TRBJ1-3; TRBD1 is a possible D gene (5 bases). The CDR3 consists of 15 residues. The germline CDR1 and CDR2 sequences are MNHEY and SVGAGI. The V and J ends lost 4 bases and 0 bases respectively, with 10 bases between them. Here the CDR3 reads CASSSGAVSGNTIYF. The DNA for the CDR3 is TGTGCCAGCAGTTCTGGGGCCGTCTCTGGAAACACCATATATTTT.

This chain links TRBV2 with TRBJ1-5, with D unresolved. Trimming removed 2 bases from V and 5 bases from J, with 7 bases in between. The CDR3 is made up of 13 amino acids. Germline V lookup: CDR1 SNHLY, CDR2 FYNNEI. The CDR3: CASSENTDQPQHF. CDR3 bases: TGTGCCAGCAGTGAAAACACAGATCAGCCCCAGCATTTT.

With respect to this clone: An end of the junction does not agree with germline; a read error may underlie this. The V gene is TRBV7-2, the J gene TRBJ2-3; 7 bases are a match to TRBD1. Germline lookup yields CDR1 SGHTA and CDR2 FQGNSA. The length of the CDR3 is 16 residues. In DNA, the CDR3 is TGTGCCAGCAGCTTAGACAGGGGAGTGAGCATAGATACGCAGTATTTT. It specifies CASSLDRGVSIDTQYF.

This clone was seen only a few times. The chain links TRBV27 to TRBJ1-1; unclear D gene. This CDR3 contains 18 residues. CDR1 MNHEY and CDR2 SMNVEV come from the germline V gene (reference sequence). Trimming pared 6 bases from V and 3 bases from J, leaving 26 bases between. The CDR3 spells CASRVEPGTALSDTEAFF. The CDR3 DNA is TGTGCCAGCAGGGTGGAGCCGGGAACAGCTCTTTCGGACACTGAAGCTTTCTTT.

This clone was observed once. The chain couples TRBV15 to TRBJ2-2, with 7 positions matching TRBD1. V shed 0 bases, J shed 2 bases, and the junction held 6 bases outside the gene matches. This CDR3 comprises 17 residues. CDR1 and CDR2 from the germline V gene are LNHNV and YYDKDF (reference sequence). The CDR3 nucleotides read TGTGCCACCAGCAGAGATTGGGGACAGACTAACACCGGGGAGCTGTTTTTT. It specifies CATSRDWGQTNTGELFF.

CDR3 region: CASSQGNQPQHF. In nucleotides, the CDR3 is TGTGCCAGCAGTCAGGGGAATCAGCCCCAGCATTTT. This chain links TRBV5-5 with TRBJ1-5; a possible D gene is TRBD1 (6 bases). The CDR3 covers 12 residues. With 5 bases removed from V and 4 bases from J, the gap between germline ends came to 7 bases. Germline CDR1 SGHKS, CDR2 YYEKEE (reference sequence).

This chain joins TRBV7-2 and TRBJ2-7; D may be TRBD1 (5 bases). V gave up 2 bases and J gave up 2 bases, with 13 bases separating them. This CDR3 has 15 residues. Looked up from germline, CDR1 is SGHTA and CDR2 is FQGNSA. CDR3 nucleotides: TGTGCCAGCAGCTTATTCCCAGGGAAGCCCTACGAGCAGTACTTC. Protein: CASSLFPGKPYEQYF. The full variable domain, its missing parts supplied by reference TRBV7-2 and TRBJ2-7, is GAGVSQSPSNKVTEKGKDVELRCDPISGHTALYWYRQSLGQGLEFLIYFQGNSAPDKSGLPSDRFSAERTGGSVSTLTIQRTQQEDSAVYLCASSLFPGKPYEQYFGPGTRLTVT.

The chain recombines TRBV3-1 (or the pseudogene TRBV3-2) with TRBJ1-4; the D gene is possibly TRBD1 (6 bases). The CDR3 is 17 amino acids. Trimming pared 0 bases from V and 6 bases from J, leaving 17 bases between. Germline-derived CDR1 and CDR2 are LGHDT and YNNKEL (reference sequence). CDR3 DNA: TGTGCCAGCAGCCAAGATGGATGCGGGGGGCGTGATGAAAAACTGTTTTTT. It codes for CASSQDGCGGRDEKLFF.

The rearrangement joins TRBV9 to TRBJ2-2; 8 positions agree with TRBD2. Germline assignment: CDR1 SGDLS and CDR2 YYNGEE. This CDR3 has 23 residues. V dropped 2 bases and J dropped 4; count of bases not matched to a gene: 28. CDR3 DNA: TGTGCCAGCAGCGTCTCACAGACCCCCGGGACTAGAGGGGACGAGAGGGGCACCGGGGAGCTGTTTTTT. Translation: CASSVSQTPGTRGDERGTGELFF.

The J gene is TRBJ1-2, the V gene TRBV29-1; tentative D call: TRBD1 (5 bases). In germline, CDR1 is SQVTM, CDR2 ANQGSEA. V lost 2 bases, J lost 4 bases, and 8 bases lay in between. CDR3 length equals 12 residues. CDR3 sequence: CSVEWGIYGYTF. CDR3 nucleotides: TGCAGCGTTGAATGGGGCATCTATGGCTACACCTTC. The variable domain in full, with the rest retrieved from reference TRBV29-1 and TRBJ1-2, is SAVISQKPSRDICQRGTSLTIQCQVDSQVTMMFWYRQQPGQSLTLIATANQGSEATYESGFVIDKFPISRPNLTFSTLTVSNMSPEDSSIYLCSVEWGIYGYTFGSGTRLTVV.

The chain has TRBV3-1 (or the pseudogene TRBV3-2) and TRBJ2-4; 10 bases agree with TRBD1. J lost 0 bases, V lost 0 bases, and 8 bases had no gene match. This CDR3 region has 19 residues. In germline, CDR1 is LGHDT, CDR2 YNNKEL (reference sequence). The CDR3: CASSQEGRQGALAKNIQYF. The DNA of the CDR3 is TGTGCCAGCAGCCAAGAAGGGAGACAGGGGGCACTAGCCAAAAACATTCAGTACTTC.

The CDR3 sequence is CASSLRLAVTNEQFF. The CDR3 DNA is TGTGCCAGCAGCCTACGACTAGCGGTGACCAATGAGCAGTTCTTC. This chain uses TRBV7-9 with TRBJ2-1; 9 bases align to TRBD2. Trimming removed 5 bases from V and 6 bases from J; junction bases left unmatched: 8. This CDR3 contains 15 residues. Per germline, CDR1 SEHNR and CDR2 FQNEAQ (reference sequence).

The chain has TRBV6-5 and TRBJ2-3, with D perhaps TRBD2 (5 bases). Germline loops: CDR1 MNHEY, CDR2 SVGAGI. The CDR3 spans 14 residues. V dropped 6 bases and J dropped 5 bases, with 15 bases sitting between them. The CDR3 DNA reads as TGTGCCAGCAGAGGCGACCCTGGGAGAGATACGCAGTATTTT. This codes for CASRGDPGRDTQYF.

Only a few counts were recorded for this clone. The chain combines TRBV19 with TRBJ2-3, with D unclear. Trimming stripped 3 bases from V and 4 bases from J, with 8 bases between. The CDR3 sequence is 13 residues long. The germline V gene encodes CDR1 LNHDA and CDR2 SQIVND (reference sequence). The CDR3 reads CASSIPAADTQYF. The CDR3, as DNA: TGTGCCAGTAGTATCCCGGCGGCAGATACGCAGTATTTT.

The CDR3 protein is CARSLPSVRRYEQYF. The CDR3 nucleotides are TGTGCCAGAAGCTTGCCGTCGGTCAGGAGGTACGAGCAGTACTTC. This rearrangement joins TRBV5-3 to TRBJ2-7; possibly TRBD2 for D (5 bases). TRBV5-3 is flagged as an ORF with uncertain function. The V and J ends lost 1 base and 4 bases respectively, with 15 bases between them. This CDR3 comprises 15 residues.

This chain connects TRBV2 to TRBJ2-7; D uncertain. Germline V lookup: CDR1 SNHLY, CDR2 FYNNEI. The V end lost 6 bases, the J end lost 2 bases, and 11 bases lay between the germline ends. The CDR3 is 13 amino acids. CDR3 amino acids: CASRGTFAYEQYF. The DNA for the CDR3 is TGTGCCAGCAGGGGCACTTTCGCCTACGAGCAGTACTTC.

The chain links TRBV4-1 to TRBJ1-1, with D unresolved. The CDR3 is 14 amino acids. Trimming removed 4 bases at V and 5 bases at J, with 14 bases between. Germline V gene sequence: CDR1 MGHRA, CDR2 YSYEKL. The CDR3 region is CASSLEGGRTEAFF. The CDR3 DNA sequence: TGCGCCAGCAGCCTCGAAGGAGGCCGGACTGAAGCTTTCTTT.

V gene TRBV9 combines with J gene TRBJ1-4; D is undetermined. V lost 0 bases, J lost 10 bases, and 10 bases lay in between. Germline CDR1 and CDR2: SGDLS and YYNGEE. CDR3 length equals 13 residues. CDR3 coding DNA: TGTGCCAGCAGCGTAGTCGAGGTCGGAAAACTGTTTTTT. Protein sequence: CASSVVEVGKLFF.

The CDR3 loop is CASSVATRGGWQETQYF. The CDR3 nucleotides are TGTGCCAGCAGCGTAGCTACGAGGGGGGGGTGGCAAGAGACCCAGTACTTC. The J gene is TRBJ2-5, the V gene TRBV9; D is possibly TRBD2 (7 bases). Germline values: CDR1 SGDLS, CDR2 YYNGEE. V lost 0 bases to trimming and J lost 2 bases, with 17 bases between them. The CDR3 contains 17 residues.

V gene TRBV6-1 combines with J gene TRBJ1-5; D remains ambiguous. V was cut by 1 base and J by 5 bases, with 9 bases left in between. The germline CDR1 and CDR2 sequences are MNHNS and SASEGT. The CDR3 totals 14 residues. Here the CDR3 reads CASSEVRKDQPQHF. DNA of the CDR3: TGTGCCAGCAGTGAAGTCAGGAAGGATCAGCCCCAGCATTTT.

This clone was picked up many times. This chain uses TRBV6-5 with TRBJ1-5; 8 bases match TRBD1. Germline V gene sequence: CDR1 MNHEY, CDR2 SVGAGI. V shed 10 bases, J shed 6 bases, and the junction held 11 bases outside the gene matches. The CDR3 loop spans 14 amino acids. Here the CDR3 DNA reads TGTGCCACCCCCCTCAGGGGGCGATCTCAGCCCCAGCATTTT. It encodes CATPLRGRSQPQHF.

About this clone: Germline is not matched at one junction end, which may reflect a read error. The chain employs TRBV12-3 or TRBV12-4 and TRBJ1-2; possibly TRBD1 for D (6 bases). The CDR3 is 11 amino acids. CDR3 coding DNA: TGCGAGCCAGGGGCCTTTTATGGCTACACCTTC. Residues: CEPGAFYGYTF.